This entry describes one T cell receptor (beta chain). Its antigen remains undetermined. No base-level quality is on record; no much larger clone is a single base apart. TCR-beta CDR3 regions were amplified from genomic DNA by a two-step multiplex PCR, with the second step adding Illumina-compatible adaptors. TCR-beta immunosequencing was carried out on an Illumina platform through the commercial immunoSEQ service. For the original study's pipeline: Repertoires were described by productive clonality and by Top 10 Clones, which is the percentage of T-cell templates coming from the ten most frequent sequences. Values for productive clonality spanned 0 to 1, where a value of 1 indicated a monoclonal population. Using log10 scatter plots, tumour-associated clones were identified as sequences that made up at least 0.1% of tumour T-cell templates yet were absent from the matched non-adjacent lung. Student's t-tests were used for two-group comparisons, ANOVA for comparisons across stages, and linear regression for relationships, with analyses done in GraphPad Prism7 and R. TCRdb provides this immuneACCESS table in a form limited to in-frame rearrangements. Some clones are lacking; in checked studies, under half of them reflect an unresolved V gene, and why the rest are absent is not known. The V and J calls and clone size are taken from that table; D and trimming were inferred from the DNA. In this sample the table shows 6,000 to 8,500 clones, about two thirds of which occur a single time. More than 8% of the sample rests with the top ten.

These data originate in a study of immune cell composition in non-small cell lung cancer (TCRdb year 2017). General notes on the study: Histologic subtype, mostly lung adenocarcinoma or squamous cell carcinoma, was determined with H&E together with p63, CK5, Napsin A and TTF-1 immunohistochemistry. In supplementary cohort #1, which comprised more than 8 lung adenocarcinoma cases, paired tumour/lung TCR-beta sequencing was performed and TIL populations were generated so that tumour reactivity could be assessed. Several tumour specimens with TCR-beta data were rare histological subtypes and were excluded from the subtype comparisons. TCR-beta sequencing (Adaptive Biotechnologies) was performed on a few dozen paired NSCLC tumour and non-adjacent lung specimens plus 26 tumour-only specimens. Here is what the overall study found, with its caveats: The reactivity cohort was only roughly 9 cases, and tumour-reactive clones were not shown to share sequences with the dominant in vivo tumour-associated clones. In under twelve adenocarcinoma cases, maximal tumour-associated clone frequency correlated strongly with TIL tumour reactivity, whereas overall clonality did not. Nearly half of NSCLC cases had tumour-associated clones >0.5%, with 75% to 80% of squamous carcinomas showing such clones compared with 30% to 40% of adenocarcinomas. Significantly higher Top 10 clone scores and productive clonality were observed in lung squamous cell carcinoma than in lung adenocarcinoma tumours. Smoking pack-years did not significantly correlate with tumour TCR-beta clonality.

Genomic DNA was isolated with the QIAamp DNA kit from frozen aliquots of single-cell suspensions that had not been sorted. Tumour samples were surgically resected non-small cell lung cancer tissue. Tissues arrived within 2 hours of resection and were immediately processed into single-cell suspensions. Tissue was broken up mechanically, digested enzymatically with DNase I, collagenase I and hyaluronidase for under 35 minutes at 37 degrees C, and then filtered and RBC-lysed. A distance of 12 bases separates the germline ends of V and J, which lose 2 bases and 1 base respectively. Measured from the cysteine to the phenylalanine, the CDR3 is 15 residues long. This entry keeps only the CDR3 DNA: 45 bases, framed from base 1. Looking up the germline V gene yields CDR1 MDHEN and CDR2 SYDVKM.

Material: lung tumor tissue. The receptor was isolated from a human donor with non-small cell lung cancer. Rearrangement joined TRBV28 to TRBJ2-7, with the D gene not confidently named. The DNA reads TGTGCCAGCAGTTTAACCGGCCTCGGGTCCTACGAGCAGTACTTC. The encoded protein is CASSLTGLGSYEQYF.